This T cell receptor beta chain was identified during a study of blood T cell repertoires in COVID-19. Authors' methods: Reference gene primers were amplified, and this amplification served to estimate nucleated cell counts. Sequencing used immunoSEQ multiplex PCR; TCRdb keeps in-frame clones, though not all of them. V and J calls and clone size are as listed in that table; D and trimming were resolved from the DNA. The sample lists over 150,000 clones, 75% to 90% occurring once. Trimming cost V 7 bases and J 7 bases; bases outside gene matches: 16. Germline V CDR1 and CDR2: MGHRA, YSYEKL. CDR3 length: 17 amino acids.

This rearrangement joins TRBV4-1 to TRBJ2-3, with 11 bases aligning to TRBD2. This receptor was obtained from a woman aged 40 to 50 with COVID-19, enrolled during active disease. Sequenced sample: peripheral blood. CDR3: CASTYEVAGGLRNTQYF. For the CDR3, the DNA is TGCGCCAGCACCTACGAGGTAGCGGGGGGGTTAAGGAATACGCAGTATTTT.